This T cell receptor beta chain was obtained from a study of T cells in localized non-small cell lung cancer. The protocol was immunoSEQ multiplex PCR, while the TCRdb copy is restricted to in-frame clones and leaves out a portion. The profile covers 72,000 or so clones, with approximately 85% appearing a single time and approximately 15% taken by the ten largest. The CDR3 contains 13 residues. CDR1 is ENHRY, CDR2 SYGVKD, per germline. V shed 7 bases and J 6 bases; nucleotides not matched to a gene: 7. The V call is TRBV10-3, the J call TRBJ2-7, with 9 bases lining up with TRBD2. This TCR derives from a female donor aged 60 or older with stage I lung adenocarcinoma. The material sequenced was peripheral blood, taken before any cancer treatment. The CDR3 reads CAINRELAGEQYF. CDR3 nucleotide sequence: TGTGCCATCAATCGCGAACTAGCGGGCGAGCAGTACTTC.